A single sample gave rise to the 5 T cell receptor beta chains below, sequenced in a study of T cell responses to AZD1222 COVID-19 vaccine. Profiling relied on immunoSEQ multiplex PCR, and the TCRdb table lists in-frame clones only, not all of them. The repertoire holds some 150,000 clones, with approximately 91% as singletons. The sequenced sample was peripheral blood, obtained 28 days after the second AZD1222 dose. These receptors were taken from an adult who received the AZD1222 COVID-19 vaccine.

The J gene is TRBJ2-1, the V gene TRBV10-3; the match to TRBD2 covers 11 bases. Losses at the gene ends were 8 bases for V and 6 bases for J; bases not matched to a gene: 9. The CDR3 sequence is 15 residues long. Germline assignment: CDR1 ENHRY and CDR2 SYGVKD. The CDR3 coding sequence is TGTGCCATCCGTCCCGGGACTAGCGGATTCAATGAGCAGTTCTTC. Amino acids: CAIRPGTSGFNEQFF.

DNA for the CDR3: TGTGCCAGCAGTGACAGAACAACTAATGAAAAACTGTTTTTT. Protein product: CASSDRTTNEKLFF. The chain recombines TRBV2 with TRBJ1-4; unclear D gene. Germline CDR1 SNHLY, CDR2 FYNNEI. The CDR3 is made up of 14 amino acids. Between the trimmed V and J ends, which lost 3 bases and 0 bases, there was a span of 5 bases.

The rearrangement joins TRBV9 to TRBJ1-2; D not resolved. Germline CDR1 is SGDLS and CDR2 is YYNGEE. This CDR3 is 15 amino acids long. Trimming removed 1 base from V and 3 bases from J, with 13 bases in between. The CDR3 nucleotides are TGTGCCAGCAGCGTACTTGGGCAAGCTTACTATGGCTACACCTTC. Its protein product is CASSVLGQAYYGYTF.

The V call is TRBV19, the J call TRBJ1-2; D not resolved. This CDR3 spans 15 amino acids. The V end was cut by 3 bases, the J end by 7 bases, with 18 bases between. Germline lookup yields CDR1 LNHDA and CDR2 SQIVND (reference sequence). As DNA, the CDR3 is TGTGCCAGTAGTATGGGTTCCCAAACCTACCGTGGCTACACCTTC. Protein product: CASSMGSQTYRGYTF.

The chain couples TRBV7-2 to TRBJ1-1; D uncertain. Germline V gene data show CDR1 as SGHTA and CDR2 as FQGNSA. V lost 2 bases and J lost 1, with 5 bases in between. The CDR3 spans 13 residues. CDR3 DNA: TGTGCCAGCAGCTTATACAGGAACACTGAAGCTTTCTTT. This sequence encodes CASSLYRNTEAFF.